This TCR beta chain is drawn from a study of shared clonotypes between healthy human individuals. Deletions cut 0 bases from V and 2 bases from J, with 8 bases between. The germline CDR1 and CDR2 sequences are MGHRA and YSYEKL. This CDR3 is built from 15 residues. Evenly divided among several immunoSEQ plates was the genomic DNA of each subset. Per sorted-subset replicate PCR, input was approximately 210 ng DNA, representing some 30,000 T cell genomes. Method: immunoSEQ multiplex PCR; TCRdb's copy keeps in-frame clones and lacks some. The table lists 90,000 to 150,000 clones, around 65% of them singletons.

The V call is TRBV4-1, the J call TRBJ2-1; D ambiguous. The source is a woman aged 30 to 39 in good health. The specimen sequenced was memory CD8+ T cells sorted from blood. The subset: CD45RO+ cells pooled with CCR7-negative TemRA cells. CDR3 loop: CASSQDTATYNEQFF. The CDR3, as DNA: TGCGCCAGCAGCCAAGACACCGCGACCTACAATGAGCAGTTCTTC.